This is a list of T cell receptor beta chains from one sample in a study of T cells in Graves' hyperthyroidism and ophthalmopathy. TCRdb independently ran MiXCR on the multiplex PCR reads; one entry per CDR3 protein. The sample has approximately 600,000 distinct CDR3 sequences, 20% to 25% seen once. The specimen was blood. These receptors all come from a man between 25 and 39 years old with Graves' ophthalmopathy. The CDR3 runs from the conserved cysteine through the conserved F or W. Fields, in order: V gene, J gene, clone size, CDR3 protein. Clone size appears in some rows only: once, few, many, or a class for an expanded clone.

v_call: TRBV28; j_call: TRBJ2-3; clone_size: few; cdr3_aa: CASSPIAAGGVEQDTQYF
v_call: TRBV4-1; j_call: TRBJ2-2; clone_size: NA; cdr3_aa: CASSQEGEMGELFF
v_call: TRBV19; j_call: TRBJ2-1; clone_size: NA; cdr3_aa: CASTPRLAGVNEQFF
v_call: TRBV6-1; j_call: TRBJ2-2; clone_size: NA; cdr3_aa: CASSTQGAGTGELFF
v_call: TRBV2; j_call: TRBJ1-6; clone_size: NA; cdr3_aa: CASRETGDYNSPLHF
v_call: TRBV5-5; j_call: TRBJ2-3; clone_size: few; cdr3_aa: CASSELWRSSTDTQYF
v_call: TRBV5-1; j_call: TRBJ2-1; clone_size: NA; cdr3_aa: CASSLEGVVHNEQFF
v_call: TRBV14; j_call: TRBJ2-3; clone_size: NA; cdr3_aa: CASSQDLNKNPDTQYF
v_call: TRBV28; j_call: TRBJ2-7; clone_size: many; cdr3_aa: CASSLGREATYEQYF
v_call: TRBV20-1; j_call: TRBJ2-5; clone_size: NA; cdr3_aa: CSAGTGGNQETQYF
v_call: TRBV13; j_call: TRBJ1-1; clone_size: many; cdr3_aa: CASSLPGGGDTEAFF
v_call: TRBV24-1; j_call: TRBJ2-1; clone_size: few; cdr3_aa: CATSDHTSGRAGEQFF
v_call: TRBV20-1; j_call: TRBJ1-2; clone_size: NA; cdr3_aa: CSARGTGVYGYTF
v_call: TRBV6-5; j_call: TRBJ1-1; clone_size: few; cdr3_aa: CASSYSRALNTEAFF
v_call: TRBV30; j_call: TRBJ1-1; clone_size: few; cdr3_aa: CAWSVLTGRVTEAFF
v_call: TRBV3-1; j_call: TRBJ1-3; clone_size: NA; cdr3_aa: CASSQGRLGNTIYF
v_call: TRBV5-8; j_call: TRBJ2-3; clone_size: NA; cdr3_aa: CASSLGPSGRTDTQYF
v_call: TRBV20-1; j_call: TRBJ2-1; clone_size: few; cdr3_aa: CSATSYEEGGNEQFF
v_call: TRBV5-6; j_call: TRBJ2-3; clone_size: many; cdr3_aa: CASSLGQLYTDTQYF
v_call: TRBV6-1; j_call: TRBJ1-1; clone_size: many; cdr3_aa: CASWELGAGDTEAFF
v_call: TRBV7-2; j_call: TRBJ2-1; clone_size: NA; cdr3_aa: CASSLVPLSSYNEQFF
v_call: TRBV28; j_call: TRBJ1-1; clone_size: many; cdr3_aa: CASSLWVRRTNTEAFF
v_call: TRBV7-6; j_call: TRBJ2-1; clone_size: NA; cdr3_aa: CASSLWREVGLTEQFF
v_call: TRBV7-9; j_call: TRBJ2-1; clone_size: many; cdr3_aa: CASRQSRMAGGTNYNEQFF
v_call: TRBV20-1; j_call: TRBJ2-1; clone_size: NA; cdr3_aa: CSAKVQQLYNEQFF
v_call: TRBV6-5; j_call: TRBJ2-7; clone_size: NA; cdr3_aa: CASSYESGSRGEQYF
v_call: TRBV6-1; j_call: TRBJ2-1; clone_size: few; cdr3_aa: CASSEAGLAGDEQFF
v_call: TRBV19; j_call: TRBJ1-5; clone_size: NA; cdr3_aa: CASRERTGNQPQHF